This TCR beta chain was sequenced in a study of blood T cells in healthy people across ages. It was with a sample-barcoded 5' primer and a J-beta primer mix that a second PCR of roughly 6 to 12 cycles was run. Each cDNA molecule, via a template-switch adaptor with 12 random nucleotides, was tagged. One entry per CDR3 protein results from TCRdb running MiXCR on the 5' RACE reads. The sample carries about 1,500,000 distinct CDR3 sequences, 40% to 50% recorded once. Study results and caveats: In long-lived donors, naive CD4+ cell counts and diversity exceeded those of aged donors. Age brought a roughly linear fall in TCR beta diversity measured per million T cells.

Concerning this clonotype: The antigen is undetermined.

Trimming took 10 bases from V and 6 from J; bases not matched to a gene: 14. CDR1 is LGHDT, CDR2 YNNKEL, per germline (reference sequence). CDR3 length: 14 residues. Per sample, no less than 5 micrograms of total RNA were extracted. The V call is TRBV3-1, the J call TRBJ1-2, with TRBD1 matching over 7 bases. The receptor's source is a woman aged 18-35 years in good health. What was sequenced was blood. The CDR3, as DNA: TGTGCCAACAGTGAGGGGGCAAGGTCCGATGGCTACACCTTC. This gives the protein CANSEGARSDGYTF.